One sample yielded the 17 T cell receptor beta chains listed below, sequenced in a study of regulatory T cells in long-lasting Graves disease. Time point of the sample: newly diagnosed GD, antithyroid drugs for less than 3 months. Extracted RNA from PBMCs served as the source of the TCR library. Sequencing libraries for TCR beta were prepared with iRepertoire HTBI primers and Arm-PCR of CDR3 regions. TCRdb passed the multiplex PCR reads through MiXCR, listing each CDR3 protein once. The repertoire holds 450,000 to 700,000 distinct CDR3 sequences, about 13% seen once, with 8.5% to 10% in the top ten. The sample was also linked to a second study, of T cells in Graves' hyperthyroidism and ophthalmopathy.

The sample was peripheral blood mononuclear cells (PBMCs), taken at new diagnosis, from a patient treated with antithyroid drugs. These receptors all stem from a man aged 30 to 45 with Graves disease.

This clonotype was seen at least ten times. J is TRBJ2-1 and V is TRBV24-1; a possible D gene is TRBD2 (6 bases). The V gene lost 1 base and the J gene lost 5 bases, with 14 bases spanning the gap. The length of the CDR3 is 16 residues. CDR1 and CDR2 (germline): KGHDR, SFDVKD. The CDR3 reads CATSDFFGGKNNEQFF. CDR3 nucleotides: TGTGCCACCAGTGATTTCTTTGGCGGGAAGAACAATGAGCAGTTCTTC.

The chain links TRBV6-1 to TRBJ2-1; 12 bases agree with TRBD1. The ends lost 6 bases at V and 7 bases at J; junction bases unmatched: 7. Germline CDR1 is MNHNS and CDR2 is SASEGT. The CDR3 runs to 15 residues. The CDR3 DNA sequence: TGTGCCAGCAGACTCGGGACAGGGGGCAGGAATGAGCAGTTCTTC. It codes for CASRLGTGGRNEQFF.

At least ten counts were recorded for this clonotype. This chain links TRBV6-2 or TRBV6-3 with TRBJ2-1; D gene uncertain. There are 15 residues in the CDR3. V lost 5 bases and J 8 bases, leaving 19 bases between the germline ends. The germline V gene encodes CDR1 MNHEY and CDR2 SVGEGT. The chain's CDR3 is CASSESPGRVHEQFF. The CDR3 DNA reads as TGTGCCAGCAGTGAGTCTCCCGGACGTGTACATGAGCAGTTCTTC.

The sample holds many counts of this clonotype. The rearrangement joins TRBV13 to TRBJ2-3; 9 bases fit TRBD2. Germline values: CDR1 PRHDT, CDR2 FYEKMQ (reference sequence). This CDR3 comprises 16 residues. V shed 5 bases and J 6 bases; nucleotides not matched to a gene: 12. The CDR3 region is CASSTLTSGPLDTQYF. The CDR3 coding sequence is TGTGCCAGCAGCACCTTGACTAGCGGACCACTGGATACGCAGTATTTT. The full variable domain, completed using reference TRBV13 and TRBJ2-3, is AAGVIQSPRHLIKEKRETATLKCYPIPRHDTVYWYQQGPGQDPQFLISFYEKMQSDKGSIPDRFSAQQFSDYHSELNMSSLELGDSALYFCASSTLTSGPLDTQYFGPGTRLTVL.

The V gene is TRBV7-9, the J gene TRBJ1-1; D remains ambiguous. Germline assignment: CDR1 SEHNR and CDR2 FQNEAQ (reference sequence). Between the trimmed V and J ends, which lost 0 bases and 10 bases, there was a span of 12 bases. The CDR3 runs to 13 residues. The CDR3 region is CASSLAGQPGAFF. CDR3 in DNA: TGTGCCAGCAGCTTAGCGGGTCAGCCCGGAGCTTTCTTT. The complete variable domain, with remaining parts taken from reference TRBV7-9 and TRBJ1-1, reads DTGVSQNPRHKITKRGQNVTFRCDPISEHNRLYWYRQTLGQGPEFLTYFQNEAQLEKSRLLSDRFSAERPKGSFSTLEIQRTEQGDSAMYLCASSLAGQPGAFFGQGTRLTVV.

There are many counts of this clonotype. V gene TRBV2 combines with J gene TRBJ2-3; 14 bases are shared with TRBD2. Germline V lookup: CDR1 SNHLY, CDR2 FYNNEI. The length of the CDR3 is 15 residues. The V and J ends lost 4 bases and 7 bases, in that order; junction bases with no gene match: 4. The CDR3 coding sequence is TGTGCCAGCAGTGCCGGGACTAGCGGGAGAAATACGCAGTATTTT. Protein: CASSAGTSGRNTQYF.

This clonotype was found a few times. This sequence joins TRBV10-3 and TRBJ2-1, with D perhaps being TRBD1 or TRBD2 (6 bases each). CDR3 length: 15 residues. Germline V gives CDR1 ENHRY, CDR2 SYGVKD. V shed 2 bases and J shed 5 bases, with 13 bases lying between them. The CDR3 DNA sequence: TGTGCCATCAGTGAGCGCACAGGGACTGACAATGAGCAGTTCTTC. It is translated as CAISERTGTDNEQFF.

The genes are TRBV19 and TRBJ1-1; 8 bases fit TRBD1. Germline CDR1 LNHDA, CDR2 SQIVND (reference sequence). The CDR3 consists of 16 residues. The V segment lost 3 bases and the J segment 4 bases; nucleotides outside the gene matches: 10. Here the CDR3 DNA reads TGTGCCAGTAGTATCATGACAGGGGCGACGGGCACTGAAGCTTTCTTT. Amino acid sequence: CASSIMTGATGTEAFF. Complete variable domain (other parts from reference TRBV19 and TRBJ1-1): DGGITQSPKYLFRKEGQNVTLSCEQNLNHDAMYWYRQDPGQGLRLIYYSQIVNDFQKGDIAEGYSVSREKKESFPLTVTSAQKNPTAFYLCASSIMTGATGTEAFFGQGTRLTVV.

The sample holds a few counts of this clonotype. The chain couples TRBV20-1 to TRBJ2-2, with TRBD2 identical over 11 bases. The CDR3 sequence is 14 residues long. Germline assignment: CDR1 DFQATT and CDR2 SNEGSKA (reference sequence). This CDR3 is CSASGTSGPGELFF. CDR3 DNA: TGCAGCGCGTCGGGGACTAGCGGTCCCGGGGAGCTGTTTTTT.

The chain combines TRBV5-1 with TRBJ2-1; 14 bases agree with TRBD2. Germline trimming cut 5 bases from V and 10 bases from J; bases unmatched to any gene: 8. Looked up from germline, CDR1 is SGHRS and CDR2 is YFSETQ. The CDR3 runs 15 residues. CDR3 in DNA: TGCGCCAGCAGTCGAACGGGACTAGCGGGAGTAGAGCAGTTCTTC. It specifies CASSRTGLAGVEQFF.

This clonotype was observed many times. The genes are TRBV6-1 and TRBJ2-2; D is perhaps TRBD2 (6 bases). The CDR3 totals 16 residues. From germline, CDR1 is MNHNS and CDR2 SASEGT. The V gene lost 0 bases and the J gene lost 5 bases, with 13 bases spanning the gap. CDR3 residues: CASSEARGGGTGELFF. The DNA of the CDR3 is TGTGCCAGCAGTGAAGCGCGGGGCGGAGGGACCGGGGAGCTGTTTTTT.

The sample holds many counts of this clonotype. The V gene is TRBV30, the J gene TRBJ2-6; D possibly corresponds to TRBD1 (5 bases). The ends were cut back, 2 bases at V and 9 bases at J, with 11 bases in the middle. The germline gives CDR1 GTSNPN, CDR2 SVGIG (reference sequence). The CDR3 sequence is 13 residues long. The CDR3 loop reads CAWSRRASNVLTF. The CDR3 DNA is TGTGCCTGGAGTCGCAGGGCTAGCAACGTCCTGACTTTC.

This clonotype was counted ten times or more. The chain links TRBV20-1 to TRBJ2-5; D may match TRBD1 or TRBD2 (5 bases each). The CDR3 contains 12 residues. V lost 6 bases and J lost 4, with 12 bases in between. CDR1 is DFQATT and CDR2 is SNEGSKA in the germline V gene (reference sequence). The CDR3 loop is CSAPRGGETQYF. In DNA, the CDR3 is TGCAGTGCCCCCCGGGGCGGAGAGACCCAGTACTTC.

The gene calls are TRBV5-1 and TRBJ1-2, with 8 bases that match TRBD1. Trimming took 5 bases from V and 0 from J; bases not matched to a gene: 3. The germline V gene encodes CDR1 SGHRS and CDR2 YFSETQ. There are 14 residues in the CDR3. The CDR3 here is CASRRDRSNYGYTF. CDR3 nucleotide sequence: TGCGCCAGCAGGCGGGACAGGTCTAACTATGGCTACACCTTC.

This clonotype was seen a handful of times. The chain is built from TRBV6-5 and TRBJ1-2, with D unresolved. The ends were cut back, 3 bases at V and 4 bases at J, with 6 bases in the middle. Germline V CDR1 and CDR2: MNHEY, SVGAGI. The CDR3 covers 12 residues. This CDR3 is CASSYMGYGYTF. CDR3 in DNA: TGTGCCAGCAGTTATATGGGCTATGGCTACACCTTC.

This clonotype was detected ten times or more. The chain uses TRBV10-3 and TRBJ1-2; 8 bases map to TRBD1. Germline CDR1 ENHRY, CDR2 SYGVKD. Losses at the gene ends were 10 bases for V and 3 bases for J; bases not matched to a gene: 7. The CDR3 contains 13 residues. The CDR3 region is CASHRGSDYGYTF. The CDR3 coding sequence is TGTGCCAGCCACAGGGGGTCGGACTATGGCTACACCTTC.

The genes are TRBV20-1 and TRBJ2-7; D not resolved. V was clipped by 1 base and J by 3 bases, with 7 bases between them. The length of the CDR3 is 12 residues. CDR1 and CDR2 from the germline V gene are DFQATT and SNEGSKA (reference sequence). CDR3 protein: CSARVVYYEQYF. CDR3 DNA: TGCAGTGCTAGAGTGGTGTACTACGAGCAGTACTTC.